The 17 T cell receptor beta chains below were found in one sample sequenced in a study of coeliac disease (dated by TCRdb to between 2020 and 2023). Receptor amplification or capture employed the immunoSEQ multiplex PCR assay. TCRdb limited this immuneACCESS table to in-frame rearrangements with V and J called. A share of clones is missing; checked studies link under half to unresolved V genes, and the rest is unexplained. For this sample there are 3,000 or so clones; about two thirds appear just once. The ten largest clones add up to around 16% of the sample. The sequenced material came from intraepithelial lymphocytes from the gut. The cell subset or site tag for this specimen amounts to: intraepithelial cell (IEC) fraction of small intestinal biopsy. All receptors come from a man aged 18 to 35 with celiac disease on a gluten-free diet.

V is TRBV11-2 and J is TRBJ2-1; 8 bases match TRBD2. With V trimmed by 3 bases and J by 3 bases, 4 bases remained unmatched. Per germline, CDR1 SGHAT and CDR2 FQNNGV. This CDR3 contains 15 residues. The CDR3 DNA follows: TGTGCCAGCAGCTTGGGACTAGTCCTCTACAATGAGCAGTTCTTC. Protein product: CASSLGLVLYNEQFF.

The chain has TRBV11-2 and TRBJ2-7; 8 bases are shared with TRBD2. The trim removed 3 bases at V and 2 bases at J, leaving 3 bases unmatched. The length of the CDR3 is 14 residues. The germline gives CDR1 SGHAT, CDR2 FQNNGV. The CDR3 DNA reads TGTGCCAGCAGCTTCGGGGGGGCAACCTACGAGCAGTACTTC. This encodes CASSFGGATYEQYF.

The V call is TRBV7-3, the J call TRBJ2-6; perhaps TRBD1 as D (5 bases). The CDR3 runs to 14 residues. Trimming shortened V by 5 bases and J by 0 bases, and 5 bases separated the two germline ends. Germline values: CDR1 SGHTA, CDR2 FQGTGA. The CDR3 DNA reads as TGTGCCAGCAGCCAGGGCTCTGGGGCCAACGTCCTGACTTTC. Protein sequence: CASSQGSGANVLTF.

The V gene is TRBV11-2, the J gene TRBJ1-2; D call uncertain. The CDR3 length is 15 residues. CDR1 and CDR2 from the germline V gene are SGHAT and FQNNGV. The V gene lost 4 bases and the J gene lost 7 bases, with 19 bases spanning the gap. The CDR3 DNA follows: TGTGCCAGCAGCTCCTCAAATGGATTTTCGGGTGGCTACACCTTC. This gives the protein CASSSSNGFSGGYTF.

This clone has a handful of counts. V usage is TRBV29-1 and J usage is TRBJ2-7, with a possible D match to TRBD1 (7 bases). The CDR3 is made up of 15 amino acids. V gave up 6 bases and J gave up 5 bases, with 23 bases separating them. CDR1 and CDR2 from the germline V gene are SQVTM and ANQGSEA. In DNA, the CDR3 is TGCAGCGTCGGACCTACAGGGGTGGGGGGCGACGAGCAGTACTTC. Protein sequence: CSVGPTGVGGDEQYF.

This clone was counted between two and nine times. This chain connects TRBV30 to TRBJ1-1; D is possibly TRBD1 (6 bases). There are 16 residues in the CDR3. Trimming shortened V by 5 bases and J by 3 bases, and 22 bases separated the two germline ends. Germline assignment: CDR1 GTSNPN and CDR2 SVGIG (reference sequence). CDR3 protein: CAWLTGSRRFDTEAFF. CDR3 DNA sequence: TGTGCCTGGCTCACAGGGAGCCGCCGCTTCGACACTGAAGCTTTCTTT. The variable domain in full, completed from reference TRBV30 and TRBJ1-1, reads SQTIHQWPATLVQPVGSPLSLECTVEGTSNPNLYWYRQAAGRGLQLLFYSVGIGQISSEVPQNLSASRPQDRQFILSSKKLLLSDSGFYLCAWLTGSRRFDTEAFFGQGTRLTVV.

This clone has just a few counts. The chain carries TRBV4-2 and TRBJ1-2; D possibly corresponds to TRBD1 (6 bases). V gave up 1 base and J gave up 5 bases, with 14 bases separating them. The length of the CDR3 is 15 residues. Germline-derived CDR1 and CDR2 are LGHNA and YNFKEQ. The chain's CDR3 is CASSQAWETGYGYTF. CDR3 nucleotide sequence: TGTGCCAGCAGCCAAGCGTGGGAAACAGGGTATGGCTACACCTTC.

The V and J genes are TRBV5-1 and TRBJ2-3, with 14 bases lining up with TRBD2. The CDR3 runs 16 residues. V was pared by 7 bases and J by 1 base, with 5 bases of the junction left unmatched. The V gene's germline CDR1 is SGHRS and CDR2 YFSETQ. Here the CDR3 reads CASRLAGGPGTDTQYF. CDR3 DNA sequence: TGCGCCAGCCGACTAGCGGGGGGGCCTGGCACAGATACGCAGTATTTT.

The V gene is TRBV18, the J gene TRBJ2-1; 14 positions match TRBD2. Germline V CDR1 and CDR2: KGHSH, LQKENI. Trimming took 6 bases from V and 9 from J; bases not matched to a gene: 10. There are 16 residues in the CDR3. Written as DNA, the CDR3 is TGTGCCAGCTCCGTCGCCGGGACTAGCGGGGGCGGTGAGCAGTTCTTC. It codes for CASSVAGTSGGGEQFF.

The V gene is TRBV6-5, the J gene TRBJ2-3, with 13 nucleotides matching TRBD2. The CDR3 extends over 15 amino acids. V gave up 2 bases and J gave up 4 bases; unmatched junction bases: 0. Germline V lookup: CDR1 MNHEY, CDR2 SVGAGI. The CDR3 DNA reads as TGTGCCAGCAGTTACACTAGCGGGGGGGCAGATACGCAGTATTTT. This gives the protein CASSYTSGGADTQYF.

V and J are TRBV7-9 and TRBJ2-7, with 7 nucleotides matching TRBD1. The CDR3 loop spans 14 amino acids. The V and J ends lost 3 bases and 2 bases, in that order; junction bases with no gene match: 4. Germline assignment: CDR1 SEHNR and CDR2 FQNEAQ (reference sequence). The CDR3 bases are TGTGCCAGCAGCTTGGGGGACAGCCCCTACGAGCAGTACTTC. This encodes CASSLGDSPYEQYF.

This chain joins TRBV28 and TRBJ1-2; TRBD1 might be the D (5 bases). The CDR3 totals 14 residues. Trimming took 2 bases from V and 4 from J, leaving 11 bases between them. CDR1 is MDHEN and CDR2 is SYDVKM in the germline V gene. For the CDR3, the DNA is TGTGCCAGCAGTTTAATTCAGGGTGGCTATGGCTACACCTTC. Translating it yields CASSLIQGGYGYTF.

This clone was observed a handful of times. V usage is TRBV14 and J usage is TRBJ1-1; TRBD1 agrees at 8 bases. This CDR3 spans 13 amino acids. Germline CDR1 reads SGHDN; CDR2 reads FVKESK. V lost 0 bases to trimming and J lost 10 bases; unmatched junction nucleotides: 4. CDR3 DNA sequence: TGTGCCAGCAGCCAAGACAGGGGGCTTCGAGCTTTCTTT. Translating gives CASSQDRGLRAFF.

The J gene is TRBJ2-6, the V gene TRBV27, with TRBD1 matching over 8 bases. Germline values: CDR1 MNHEY, CDR2 SMNVEV (reference sequence). The J segment lost 0 bases and the V segment lost 1 base, leaving 5 bases of the junction unmatched. The CDR3 runs 18 residues. The CDR3 region has the DNA TGTGCCAGCAGTTTATGGGGACAGGCACCCTCTGGGGCCAACGTCCTGACTTTC. Translation gives CASSLWGQAPSGANVLTF.

The chain has TRBV5-1 and TRBJ2-5; 7 bases line up with TRBD1. Germline V gene data show CDR1 as SGHRS and CDR2 as YFSETQ. The CDR3 contains 12 residues. With 9 bases clipped from V and 1 base from J, the junction kept 3 bases outside the gene matches. This chain's CDR3 is CAIGDSQETQYF. In nucleotides, the CDR3 is TGCGCCATCGGGGACAGCCAAGAGACCCAGTACTTC.

The J gene is TRBJ1-6, the V gene TRBV5-1; TRBD1 agrees at 10 bases. Germline V gives CDR1 SGHRS, CDR2 YFSETQ. The ends lost 4 bases at V and 9 bases at J; junction bases unmatched: 13. CDR3 length: 17 residues. The CDR3: CASSGYGDRGRSSPLHF. In DNA, the CDR3 is TGCGCCAGCAGCGGATACGGGGACAGGGGAAGAAGTTCACCCCTCCACTTT.

This clone was recorded once. The J gene is TRBJ2-6, the V gene TRBV5-4; D possibly corresponds to TRBD1 (6 bases). The germline CDR1 and CDR2 sequences are SGHNT and YYREEE (reference sequence). The CDR3 is 16 amino acids. V shed 4 bases and J shed 0 bases, with 11 bases lying between them. The CDR3: CASSVETGSGANVLTF. The CDR3 bases are TGTGCCAGCAGCGTAGAGACAGGCTCTGGGGCCAACGTCCTGACTTTC. The whole variable domain, remainder taken from reference TRBV5-4 and TRBJ2-6, is ETGVTQSPTHLIKTRGQQVTLRCSSQSGHNTVSWYQQALGQGPQFIFQYYREEENGRGNFPPRFSGLQFPNYSSELNVNALELDDSALYLCASSVETGSGANVLTFGAGSRLTVL.